What follows are 32 T cell receptor beta chains derived from one specimen sequenced in a study of Ad26.COV2.S vaccination and SARS-CoV-2 variants. Here immunoSEQ multiplex PCR was the method, and the copy in TCRdb shows in-frame clones only, minus some. The data show a few hundred thousand clones, roughly 84% seen once. The treatment denotes: some 20 received Ad26.COV2.S at low or high dose, single or two shots; roughly 5 received placebo; per-sample allocation not given. It was on day 63 after the first vaccine or placebo injection that samples were taken. The input for sequencing was peripheral blood, taken in a trial of Ad26.COV2.S vaccine versus placebo. These receptors all stem from a person aged 18-60 years who received the Ad26.COV2.S COVID-19 vaccine or a placebo.

The gene calls are TRBV4-2 and TRBJ2-3; TRBD1 might be the D (5 bases). V gave up 0 bases and J gave up 2 bases, with 15 bases separating them. There are 17 residues in the CDR3. Germline CDR1 reads LGHNA; CDR2 reads YNFKEQ. DNA for the CDR3: TGTGCCAGCAGCCAAGAACATTTTAGGGGCTTCACAGATACGCAGTATTTT. Translating gives CASSQEHFRGFTDTQYF.

The sample holds one count of this clone. The chain combines TRBV5-6 with TRBJ2-2; D not certain. The germline V gene has CDR1 SGHDT and CDR2 YYEEEE. Trimming took 1 base from V and 6 from J, leaving 13 bases between them. The CDR3 totals 15 residues. CDR3 DNA sequence: TGTGCCAGCAGCTTGATAAGAAAGGGATCCGGGGAGCTGTTTTTT. It is translated as CASSLIRKGSGELFF.

This clone was picked up a small number of times. The J gene is TRBJ1-2, the V gene TRBV14; 9 positions agree with TRBD1. V shed 0 bases and J 5 bases; nucleotides not matched to a gene: 4. This CDR3 contains 15 residues. Germline V gene lookup returns CDR1 SGHDN and CDR2 FVKESK. CDR3 nucleotides: TGTGCCAGCAGCCAAGAGGGACAGGGCCCTTATGGCTACACCTTC. This sequence encodes CASSQEGQGPYGYTF.

The chain couples TRBV7-2 to TRBJ1-2; D is unresolved. There are 16 residues in the CDR3. Germline V CDR1 and CDR2: SGHTA, FQGNSA. Trimming removed 1 base at V and 0 bases at J, with 12 bases between. For the CDR3, the DNA is TGTGCCAGCAGCTTAGTCGTCGTCGGAGCTAACTATGGCTACACCTTC. Its translation: CASSLVVVGANYGYTF.

This chain uses TRBV9 with TRBJ2-3; 7 bases map to TRBD1. Germline trimming cut 3 bases from V and 2 bases from J; bases unmatched to any gene: 9. Germline V gene sequence: CDR1 SGDLS, CDR2 YYNGEE. This CDR3 contains 16 residues. CDR3 sequence reads: CASSATGTVITDTQYF. CDR3 DNA: TGTGCCAGCAGCGCAACCGGGACAGTAATCACAGATACGCAGTATTTT.

The chain couples TRBV7-9 to TRBJ2-7, with D unresolved. Between the trimmed V and J ends, which lost 5 bases and 5 bases, there was a span of 22 bases. Germline values: CDR1 SEHNR, CDR2 FQNEAQ (reference sequence). CDR3 size: 16 residues. Here the CDR3 DNA reads TGTGCCAGCAGCCCATCCCAGAGGCACCCCATCGACGAGCAGTACTTC. Translated, it gives CASSPSQRHPIDEQYF.

This clone was seen a few times. The V call is TRBV4-1, the J call TRBJ1-6, with 7 bases that match TRBD1. The J segment lost 2 bases and the V segment lost 2 bases, leaving 9 bases of the junction unmatched. CDR1 and CDR2 (germline): MGHRA, YSYEKL. The CDR3 loop spans 18 amino acids. CDR3 residues: CASSQIPTGLTYNSPLHF. DNA for the CDR3: TGCGCCAGCAGCCAAATACCGACAGGGCTAACCTATAATTCACCCCTCCACTTT.

The sample holds one count of this clone. The CDR3 region is CASSPGTDTQYF. CDR3 bases: TGTGCCAGCAGTCCGGGCACAGATACGCAGTATTTT. V usage is TRBV6-2 or TRBV6-3 and J usage is TRBJ2-3; no firm D call. Trimming left V 5 bases short and J 1 base short, with 4 bases between. The CDR3 contains 12 residues. Germline V CDR1 and CDR2: MNHEY, SVGEGT.

DNA for the CDR3: TGTGCCAGTAGTAAATCGGGACACCTTTCGACTGGGGCCAACGTCCTGACTTTC. Translated, it gives CASSKSGHLSTGANVLTF. V and J are TRBV19 and TRBJ2-6; maybe TRBD1 (6 bases). Germline CDR1 LNHDA, CDR2 SQIVND (reference sequence). Trimming pared 4 bases from V and 2 bases from J, leaving 18 bases between. CDR3 length: 18 residues.

The chain uses TRBV25-1 and TRBJ1-1; D is undetermined. This CDR3 contains 11 residues. V dropped 3 bases and J dropped 3 bases, with 2 bases sitting between them. Germline values: CDR1 MGHDK, CDR2 SYGVNS. CDR3 loop: CASSEYTEAFF. In DNA form, the CDR3 reads TGTGCCAGCAGTGAGTACACTGAAGCTTTCTTT.

V gene TRBV9 combines with J gene TRBJ2-2; tentatively, D is TRBD2 (5 bases). The CDR3 has 16 amino acids. CDR1 and CDR2 (germline): SGDLS, YYNGEE. V lost 0 bases, J lost 0 bases, and 9 bases lay in between. CDR3 region: CASSVDPSPNTGELFF. In nucleotides, the CDR3 is TGTGCCAGCAGCGTAGATCCTAGCCCGAACACCGGGGAGCTGTTTTTT. The full variable domain, its missing parts supplied by reference TRBV9 and TRBJ2-2, is DSGVTQTPKHLITATGQRVTLRCSPRSGDLSVYWYQQSLDQGLQFLIQYYNGEERAKGNILERFSAQQFPDLHSELNLSSLELGDSALYFCASSVDPSPNTGELFFGEGSRLTVL.

V is TRBV4-1 and J is TRBJ2-5; 12 bases are a match to TRBD2. Germline CDR1 is MGHRA and CDR2 is YSYEKL. V shed 2 bases and J 3 bases; nucleotides not matched to a gene: 10. The CDR3 has 18 amino acids. CDR3 in amino acids: CASSQSLTSGGLKETQYF. The CDR3 DNA reads as TGCGCCAGCAGCCAATCGCTGACTAGCGGGGGATTAAAAGAGACCCAGTACTTC.

This chain connects TRBV5-6 to TRBJ2-4; D is unresolved. Trimming shortened V by 4 bases and J by 0 bases, and 20 bases separated the two germline ends. CDR3 length equals 18 residues. Looked up from germline, CDR1 is SGHDT and CDR2 is YYEEEE. CDR3 in amino acids: CASSPTPDGRLAKNIQYF. CDR3 coding DNA: TGTGCCAGCAGCCCGACCCCAGACGGTAGACTAGCCAAAAACATTCAGTACTTC.

This clone was found once. J is TRBJ2-3 and V is TRBV7-2; D possibly corresponds to TRBD1 (6 bases). Germline CDR1 reads SGHTA; CDR2 reads FQGNSA. Trimming cost V 5 bases and J 1 base, with 16 bases left between them. The CDR3 extends over 16 amino acids. CDR3 residues: CASSIDRTPGTDTQYF. The CDR3 DNA reads TGTGCCAGCAGCATCGACAGGACCCCGGGCACAGATACGCAGTATTTT.

This clone was seen a few times. The sample has other DNA sequences that encode this CDR3 too. This chain links TRBV9 with TRBJ1-3; D remains ambiguous. There are 11 residues in the CDR3. Germline V lookup: CDR1 SGDLS, CDR2 YYNGEE. The V end lost 4 bases, the J end lost 1 base, and 0 bases lay between the germline ends. CDR3 sequence: CASSSGNTIYF. DNA of the CDR3: TGTGCCAGCAGCTCTGGAAACACCATATATTTT.

The genes are TRBV11-2 and TRBJ2-5; D uncertain. Trimming stripped 5 bases from V and 2 bases from J, with 12 bases between. From germline, CDR1 is SGHAT and CDR2 FQNNGV. CDR3 length: 14 amino acids. Here the CDR3 reads CASSPVARQETQYF. CDR3 in DNA: TGTGCCAGCAGCCCGGTAGCAAGGCAAGAGACCCAGTACTTC.

This clone was found a few times. V usage is TRBV7-9 and J usage is TRBJ1-4; D gene unclear. The CDR3 spans 13 residues. V was cut by 5 bases and J by 8 bases, with 12 bases left in between. In germline, CDR1 is SEHNR, CDR2 FQNEAQ (reference sequence). The CDR3 sequence is CASSGAMGEKLFF. CDR3 bases: TGTGCCAGCAGCGGAGCCATGGGCGAAAAACTGTTTTTT.

The rearrangement uses TRBV20-1 and TRBJ2-1, with D unresolved. CDR1 and CDR2 (germline): DFQATT, SNEGSKA (reference sequence). Trimming stripped 5 bases from V and 9 bases from J, with 8 bases between. This CDR3 has 10 amino acids. The CDR3 DNA is TGCAGTGCTCAACTTCGTGAGCAGTTCTTC. Amino acids: CSAQLREQFF.

V gene TRBV6-6 combines with J gene TRBJ1-6; no reliable D call. The CDR3 has 15 amino acids. The germline V gene has CDR1 MNHNY and CDR2 SVGAGI (reference sequence). V shed 5 bases and J shed 9 bases, with 17 bases lying between them. CDR3 coding DNA: TGTGCCAGCAGTGCCGCCGGGGAGTCTAGTTCACCCCTCCACTTT. Amino acid sequence: CASSAAGESSSPLHF.

The V and J genes are TRBV5-1 and TRBJ2-1; 10 positions agree with TRBD1. The CDR3 covers 15 residues. With 4 bases clipped from V and 8 bases from J, the junction kept 9 bases outside the gene matches. Germline V CDR1 and CDR2: SGHRS, YFSETQ. The CDR3 sequence is CASSHGGQGMDEQFF. In DNA form, the CDR3 reads TGCGCCAGCAGCCACGGGGGACAGGGGATGGATGAGCAGTTCTTC.

This clone has just a few counts. The chain employs TRBV5-6 and TRBJ1-4; TRBD1 matches 9 bases. Germline assignment: CDR1 SGHDT and CDR2 YYEEEE. The CDR3 is 16 amino acids. Trimming at V came to 3 bases and at J to 8 bases, leaving 11 bases not matched to a gene. This chain's CDR3 is CASSSGTGFSGEKLFF. The CDR3 DNA reads TGTGCCAGCAGCTCCGGGACAGGGTTTTCGGGGGAAAAACTGTTTTTT.

The chain couples TRBV9 to TRBJ1-6; maybe TRBD1 (5 bases). This CDR3 has 18 residues. Germline CDR1 and CDR2: SGDLS and YYNGEE. V was trimmed by 3 bases and J by 8 bases, leaving 24 bases between them. This CDR3 is CASSDRPRDLGADSPLHF. In nucleotides, the CDR3 is TGTGCCAGCAGCGACCGCCCCCGGGACCTCGGTGCGGATTCACCCCTCCACTTT.

The chain is built from TRBV24-1 and TRBJ2-2; 9 bases are a match to TRBD2. The CDR3 is 18 amino acids. The junction had 14 bases not matched to a gene; V was cut back by 9 bases and J by 1 base. From germline, CDR1 is KGHDR and CDR2 SFDVKD. CDR3 protein: CATSSGTRTLGNTGELFF. DNA of the CDR3: TGTGCCACCTCTAGCGGGACTCGAACGTTAGGGAACACCGGGGAGCTGTTTTTT.

This chain uses TRBV7-9 with TRBJ2-7; D is perhaps TRBD1 (6 bases). Germline loops: CDR1 SEHNR, CDR2 FQNEAQ (reference sequence). The CDR3 covers 14 residues. Between the trimmed V and J ends, which lost 5 bases and 5 bases, there was a span of 16 bases. The CDR3 nucleotides are TGTGCCAGCAGCCTTTCCGGGGCAGGGGACGAGCAGTACTTC. It yields the protein CASSLSGAGDEQYF. Full variable domain (rest looked up from reference TRBV7-9 and TRBJ2-7): DTGVSQNPRHKITKRGQNVTFRCDPISEHNRLYWYRQTLGQGPEFLTYFQNEAQLEKSRLLSDRFSAERPKGSFSTLEIQRTEQGDSAMYLCASSLSGAGDEQYFGPGTRLTVT.

The chain uses TRBV7-9 and TRBJ1-4; tentatively, D is TRBD1 (6 bases). CDR1 and CDR2 from the germline V gene are SEHNR and FQNEAQ (reference sequence). This CDR3 is built from 15 residues. Deletions cut 4 bases from V and 5 bases from J, with 14 bases between. CDR3 region: CASSSEQGRNEKLFF. CDR3 sequence (DNA): TGTGCCAGCAGCTCCGAACAGGGTAGGAATGAAAAACTGTTTTTT.

A word on this clone: Distinct nucleotide sequences in the sample also encode this CDR3. This chain connects TRBV9 to TRBJ2-2; no firm D call. The CDR3 consists of 13 residues. The V end lost 2 bases, the J end lost 2 bases, and 4 bases lay between the germline ends. CDR1 SGDLS and CDR2 YYNGEE come from the germline V gene. CDR3: CASSVRNTGELFF. CDR3 DNA: TGTGCCAGCAGCGTGCGAAACACCGGGGAGCTGTTTTTT.

This sequence joins TRBV11-2 and TRBJ2-3; a weak D match, TRBD2 (7 bases). The CDR3 consists of 16 residues. The V end was cut by 0 bases, the J end by 0 bases, with 10 bases between. Per the germline V gene, CDR1 is SGHAT and CDR2 is FQNNGV. The CDR3 bases are TGTGCCAGCAGCTTAGATGCGGGGGCCAGCACAGATACGCAGTATTTT. Residues: CASSLDAGASTDTQYF.

This rearrangement joins TRBV5-1 to TRBJ2-5; a weak D match, TRBD1 (7 bases). This CDR3 is 14 amino acids long. V was clipped by 3 bases and J by 2 bases, with 11 bases between them. Germline V gene sequence: CDR1 SGHRS, CDR2 YFSETQ. CDR3 sequence reads: CASSWGDSQETQYF. The CDR3 DNA reads TGCGCCAGCAGCTGGGGGGACAGTCAAGAGACCCAGTACTTC. The full variable domain, its missing parts supplied by reference TRBV5-1 and TRBJ2-5, is KAGVTQTPRYLIKTRGQQVTLSCSPISGHRSVSWYQQTPGQGLQFLFEYFSETQRNKGNFPGRFSGRQFSNSRSEMNVSTLELGDSALYLCASSWGDSQETQYFGPGTRLLVL.

The chain joins TRBV19 to TRBJ1-3; the D is unclear. The CDR3 runs to 14 residues. Trimming took 7 bases from V and 0 from J, leaving 10 bases between them. The germline gives CDR1 LNHDA, CDR2 SQIVND (reference sequence). This chain's CDR3 is CASIDRSSGNTIYF. For the CDR3, the DNA is TGTGCCAGTATAGACCGCAGCTCTGGAAACACCATATATTTT.

This sequence joins TRBV19 and TRBJ1-1; D is uncertain. Trimming left V 3 bases short and J 2 bases short, with 7 bases between. This CDR3 has 13 residues. Germline V gene sequence: CDR1 LNHDA, CDR2 SQIVND (reference sequence). The CDR3 DNA reads TGTGCCAGTAGTATGGTTGCCAACACTGAAGCTTTCTTT. Its protein product is CASSMVANTEAFF.

This rearrangement joins TRBV7-6 to TRBJ2-5; no reliable D call. CDR1 is SGHVS, CDR2 FNYEAQ, per germline. The CDR3 sequence is 15 residues long. Trimming cost V 3 bases and J 4 bases, with 15 bases left between them. The CDR3 coding sequence is TGTGCCAGCAGCTTCAATTCAGGAATGAGAGAGACCCAGTACTTC. Its protein product is CASSFNSGMRETQYF.

This sequence joins TRBV4-1 and TRBJ1-5; 11 bases are a match to TRBD1. V trimming: 3 bases; J trimming: 2 bases; junction bases outside the gene matches: 3. Germline V gene data show CDR1 as MGHRA and CDR2 as YSYEKL. There are 16 residues in the CDR3. CDR3 protein: CASSQGTGGGNQPQHF. In DNA, the CDR3 is TGCGCCAGCAGCCAGGGGACAGGGGGAGGCAATCAGCCCCAGCATTTT.